Listed below are T cell receptor beta chains from one sample, sequenced in a study of control samples from healthy donors and cancer patients. The protocol was immunoSEQ multiplex PCR, while the TCRdb copy is restricted to in-frame clones and leaves out a portion. The sample consists of some 140,000 clones, approximately 94% of them appearing once. Sequences were obtained from blood. The receptors derive from a man aged 35-49 years in good health. The CDR3 runs from the conserved cysteine through the conserved F or W. Each record gives: J gene, clone size, CDR3 length, V gene, D gene, CDR3 protein, CDR3 DNA. D genes are given only for firm matches. The size entry is marked missing in some rows and otherwise reads once, few, many or a size class.

TRBJ1-2 - 14 TRBV9 TRBD1 CASSSGQTGHGYTF TGTGCCAGCAGCTCGGGACAGACCGGACATGGCTACACCTTC
TRBJ1-2 - 15 TRBV5-4 - CASSLADSHPYGYTF TGTGCCAGCAGCTTGGCTGACAGTCACCCTTATGGCTACACCTTC
TRBJ2-3 few 12 TRBV29-1 - CSVEGVADTQYF TGCAGCGTTGAAGGGGTGGCAGATACGCAGTATTTT
TRBJ1-5 - 14 TRBV9 - CASSVGGANQPQHF TGTGCCAGCAGCGTAGGCGGGGCTAATCAGCCCCAGCATTTT
TRBJ1-5 - 13 TRBV5-8 - CASSLESSQPQHF TGTGCCAGCAGCTTGGAATCAAGTCAGCCCCAGCATTTT
TRBJ2-7 - 14 TRBV27 - CASSFFGQSYEQYF TGTGCCAGCAGTTTTTTCGGACAGAGCTACGAGCAGTACTTC
TRBJ1-2 once 14 TRBV18 - CASSPDSSPYGYTF TGTGCCAGCTCACCGGACAGTTCTCCCTATGGCTACACCTTC
TRBJ2-1 - 16 TRBV4-1 TRBD1 CASSQRGQVSYNEQFF TGCGCCAGCAGCCAGAGGGGACAGGTCTCCTACAATGAGCAGTTCTTC
TRBJ1-5 - 14 TRBV18 - CASSPGGPGQPQHF TGTGCCAGCTCTCCGGGGGGGCCCGGGCAGCCCCAGCATTTT
TRBJ1-4 - 16 TRBV5-1 TRBD1 CASSIGTGATNEKLFF TGCGCCAGCAGCATAGGGACAGGGGCCACTAATGAAAAACTGTTTTTT
TRBJ1-2 - 16 TRBV5-6 TRBD1 CASSPLQGLTQYGYTF TGTGCCAGCAGCCCGCTACAGGGGTTGACCCAGTATGGCTACACCTTC
TRBJ1-5 - 13 TRBV12-3/TRBV12-4 - CASSPNHHQPQHF TGTGCCAGCAGTCCAAACCATCATCAGCCCCAGCATTTT
TRBJ1-1 - 15 TRBV4-1 TRBD1 CASSQFEGAGTEAFF TGCGCCAGCAGCCAGTTTGAGGGGGCAGGAACTGAAGCTTTCTTT
TRBJ1-1 - 14 TRBV6-6 TRBD1 CASSFRGPDTEAFF TGTGCCAGCAGTTTTAGGGGGCCGGACACTGAAGCTTTCTTT
TRBJ2-1 once 17 TRBV4-1 TRBD1 CASSQALDRGSHNEQFF TGCGCCAGCAGCCAAGCTTTGGACAGGGGGTCCCACAATGAGCAGTTCTTC
TRBJ2-3 - 14 TRBV28 - CASSRQGPTDTQYF TGTGCCAGCAGCCGCCAGGGCCCCACAGATACGCAGTATTTT
TRBJ2-7 - 15 TRBV9 - CASSVVGDLSYEQYF TGTGCCAGCAGCGTAGTGGGGGACCTCTCCTACGAGCAGTACTTC
TRBJ1-5 - 14 TRBV7-8 - CASSLRGRVQPQHF TGTGCCAGCAGCTTGCGGGGGCGGGTTCAGCCCCAGCATTTT
TRBJ1-2 once 14 TRBV7-9 TRBD1 CASSLGGQTYGYTF TGTGCCAGCAGCCTAGGGGGACAGACCTATGGCTACACCTTC
TRBJ2-1 - 14 TRBV5-8 TRBD1 CASSPGRGYNEQFF TGTGCCAGCAGCCCCGGCAGGGGGTACAATGAGCAGTTCTTC
TRBJ1-4 - 13 TRBV27 - CASSLAPREKLFF TGTGCCAGCAGTTTAGCGCCGCGCGAAAAACTGTTTTTT
TRBJ1-1 - 14 TRBV5-1 - CASSSGHQNTEAFF TGCGCCAGCAGCTCCGGACACCAGAACACTGAAGCTTTCTTT
TRBJ1-1 - 14 TRBV27 - CASSQASLNTEAFF TGTGCCAGCAGTCAGGCAAGCCTTAACACTGAAGCTTTCTTT
TRBJ1-5 - 15 TRBV5-6 - CASSLGGDLGQPQHF TGTGCCAGCAGCTTGGGAGGGGATCTCGGACAGCCCCAGCATTTT
TRBJ1-6 few 14 TRBV19 - CASSMSSYNSPLHF TGTGCCAGTAGTATGAGCTCCTATAATTCACCCCTCCACTTT
TRBJ1-3 - 15 TRBV18 - CASSPPGPVGDTIYF TGTGCCAGCTCACCTCCAGGGCCTGTCGGGGACACCATATATTTT
TRBJ1-1 - 13 TRBV11-2 TRBD1 CASKVAGGTEAFF TGTGCCAGCAAAGTGGCAGGGGGCACTGAAGCTTTCTTT
TRBJ1-1 - 13 TRBV19 - CASRGPQYTEAFF TGTGCCAGTAGGGGGCCGCAGTACACTGAAGCTTTCTTT
TRBJ1-1 once 13 TRBV12-3/TRBV12-4 - CASSLRGDTEAFF TGTGCCAGCAGTTTACGGGGGGACACTGAAGCTTTCTTT
TRBJ2-1 - 15 TRBV4-1 TRBD1 CASSQRDSPVNGQFF TGCGCCAGCAGCCAAAGGGACAGCCCCGTCAATGGGCAGTTCTTC
TRBJ1-4 - 15 TRBV4-1 - CASCWGYPTNEKLFF TGCGCCAGCTGCTGGGGCTATCCAACTAATGAAAAACTGTTTTTT
TRBJ2-5 once 13 TRBV7-3 - CASSLTGEETQYF TGTGCCAGCAGCTTAACGGGAGAAGAGACCCAGTACTTC
TRBJ2-1 - 14 TRBV9 TRBD2 CASSVDSGGREQFF TGTGCCAGCAGCGTAGACAGCGGGGGGCGTGAGCAGTTCTTC
TRBJ2-2 - 16 TRBV2 - CASSERSGWNTGELFF TGTGCCAGCAGTGAAAGAAGCGGGTGGAACACCGGGGAGCTGTTTTTT
TRBJ1-3 - 13 TRBV30 - CAWRYRAGNTIYF TGTGCCTGGAGATACAGGGCTGGAAACACCATATATTTT
TRBJ2-4 - 13 TRBV7-2 TRBD2 CASSFWGGDIQYF TGTGCCAGCAGCTTTTGGGGGGGGGACATTCAGTACTTC
TRBJ2-7 once 14 TRBV2 TRBD1 CASRKDRGFYEQYF TGTGCCAGCAGGAAGGACAGGGGGTTTTACGAGCAGTACTTC
TRBJ2-2 - 11 TRBV9 - CASSSAGELFF TGTGCCAGCAGCTCCGCCGGGGAGCTGTTTTTT
TRBJ1-2 - 12 TRBV11-2 - CASSLQGYGYTF TGTGCCAGCAGCTTACAAGGCTACGGCTACACCTTC
TRBJ1-2 - 15 TRBV6-5 - CASSRFDRPLYGYTF TGTGCCAGCAGCAGATTCGACAGGCCCCTCTATGGCTACACCTTC
TRBJ2-3 - 15 TRBV19 TRBD2 CASSLLTSGLDTQYF TGTGCCAGTAGCCTCTTGACTAGCGGGTTGGATACGCAGTATTTT
TRBJ2-7 - 14 TRBV7-9 - CASSSGDGAYEQYF TGTGCCAGCAGCTCAGGGGACGGGGCTTACGAGCAGTACTTC
TRBJ1-1 - 12 TRBV5-1 - CASSFGDTEAFF TGCGCCAGCAGCTTCGGGGACACTGAAGCTTTCTTT
TRBJ2-4 - 14 TRBV28 - CASSPRGTGDIQYF TGTGCCAGCAGTCCCCGGGGTACGGGTGACATTCAGTACTTC
TRBJ1-1 - 16 TRBV4-1 - CASSQYGRGRSTEAFF TGCGCCAGCAGCCAATACGGGAGGGGAAGGTCCACTGAAGCTTTCTTT
TRBJ1-4 - 14 TRBV30 - CAWSEGVTNEKLFF TGTGCCTGGAGTGAGGGGGTAACTAATGAAAAACTGTTTTTT
TRBJ1-2 - 15 TRBV9 TRBD1 CASSVVAGGAYGYTF TGTGCCAGCAGCGTAGTGGCAGGGGGCGCATATGGCTACACCTTC
TRBJ2-5 - 17 TRBV5-1 TRBD2 CASSFSLLAGGPETQYF TGCGCCAGCAGCTTTTCTTTACTAGCGGGGGGGCCCGAGACCCAGTACTTC
TRBJ1-1 - 13 TRBV6-6 - CASSPGGEAEAFF TGTGCCAGCAGCCCTGGGGGGGAAGCTGAAGCTTTCTTT
TRBJ2-7 - 14 TRBV6-6 TRBD2 CASSFGAGAFEQYF TGTGCCAGCAGTTTTGGAGCGGGGGCGTTTGAGCAGTACTTC
TRBJ1-4 - 14 TRBV5-1 TRBD1 CASSLTGDEFELFF TGCGCCAGCAGCTTGACAGGGGATGAATTCGAACTGTTTTTT
TRBJ2-3 - 16 TRBV24-1 TRBD1 CATSDSGTGGFDTQYF TGTGCCACCAGTGATTCCGGGACAGGGGGCTTTGATACGCAGTATTTT
TRBJ1-3 - 15 TRBV19 - CASSWGDRSGNTIYF TGTGCCAGTAGCTGGGGGGACCGGTCTGGAAACACCATATATTTT
TRBJ2-7 - 12 TRBV12-3/TRBV12-4 - CASSRQGYEQYF TGTGCCAGCAGCCGTCAGGGCTACGAGCAGTACTTC
TRBJ1-5 - 16 TRBV5-5 - CASSLGGGRDYQPQHF TGTGCCAGCAGCTTGGGGGGAGGTCGAGACTATCAGCCCCAGCATTTT
TRBJ2-3 once 15 TRBV6-4 TRBD2 CASSHSGGSTDTQYF TGTGCCAGCAGTCATAGCGGGGGGAGCACAGATACGCAGTATTTT
TRBJ1-5 - 15 TRBV5-1 - CASRSDSSRNQPQHF TGCGCCAGCAGGTCGGACAGCTCTCGTAATCAGCCCCAGCATTTT
TRBJ1-5 - 15 TRBV7-8 - CASSLGRASNQPQHF TGTGCCAGCAGCTTAGGTAGGGCTAGCAATCAGCCCCAGCATTTT
TRBJ2-7 - 11 TRBV7-9 - CASSGQYEQYF TGTGCCAGCAGCGGCCAATACGAGCAGTACTTC